This T cell receptor beta chain was found in a study of cytomegalovirus exposure and HLA in healthy donors. Overall study findings and caveats: What TCR beta sequences reportedly achieved was accurate prediction of HLA-A and HLA-B alleles in most subjects. Reportedly, a later analysis found an Asian-associated ancestry cluster had fewer N-insertions than the roughly 700-donor mean.

Looked up from germline, CDR1 is SGHTA and CDR2 is FQGNSA. This CDR3 has 14 residues. V gave up 5 bases and J gave up 10 bases; unmatched junction bases: 10. This clone came up a few times. Antigen: not known. The PCR used 60 Vbeta and 13 Jbeta primers. TCRdb's table, derived via immunoSEQ multiplex PCR, lists solely in-frame clones and lacks some. The sample carries roughly 180,000 clones, around four fifths recorded once. This clonotype originated in a man younger than 35 in good health and CMV-seronegative. This chain uses TRBV7-2 with TRBJ2-1, with 8 bases fitting TRBD1. Sequenced: PBMCs. CDR3: CASSPQTGVREQFF. The CDR3 DNA reads TGTGCCAGCAGCCCTCAGACAGGGGTTAGGGAGCAGTTCTTC.